This TCR beta chain came from a study of blood T cell repertoires in COVID-19. Study background: Sites in the United States, Italy and Spain provided acute and convalescent COVID-19 samples. The analysed material was cDNA or gDNA that came from T cells, B-cell-depleted T cells, or PBMCs.

Source study methods: Estimates of nucleated cell counts were drawn from the amplification of reference gene primers. Sequencing used immunoSEQ multiplex PCR; TCRdb keeps in-frame clones, though not all of them. The V and J calls and clone size are taken from that table; D and trimming were inferred from the DNA. This sample has tens of thousands of clones; 79% occur once, and the top ten carry around 27%. This receptor was taken from a man aged 60 to 75 with active or convalescent COVID-19. The sequencing input was peripheral blood.

The CDR3 sequence is CATSDSAGNQPQHF. The CDR3 DNA is TGTGCCACCAGTGATTCTGCAGGCAATCAGCCCCAGCATTTT. V usage is TRBV24-1 and J usage is TRBJ1-5; no clear D. Germline assignment: CDR1 KGHDR and CDR2 SFDVKD. This CDR3 comprises 14 residues. V lost 2 bases and J 2 bases, leaving 6 bases between the germline ends.